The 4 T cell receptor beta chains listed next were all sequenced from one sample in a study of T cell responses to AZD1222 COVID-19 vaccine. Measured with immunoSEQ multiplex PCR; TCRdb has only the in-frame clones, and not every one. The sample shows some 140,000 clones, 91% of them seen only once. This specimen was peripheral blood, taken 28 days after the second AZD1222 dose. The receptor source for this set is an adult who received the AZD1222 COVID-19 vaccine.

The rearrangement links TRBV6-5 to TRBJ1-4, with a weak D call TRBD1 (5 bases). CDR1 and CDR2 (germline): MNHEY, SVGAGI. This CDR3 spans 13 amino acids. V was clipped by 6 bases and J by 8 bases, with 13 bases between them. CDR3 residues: CASRQGMIEKLFF. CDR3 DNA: TGTGCCAGCAGGCAGGGAATGATCGAAAAACTGTTTTTT.

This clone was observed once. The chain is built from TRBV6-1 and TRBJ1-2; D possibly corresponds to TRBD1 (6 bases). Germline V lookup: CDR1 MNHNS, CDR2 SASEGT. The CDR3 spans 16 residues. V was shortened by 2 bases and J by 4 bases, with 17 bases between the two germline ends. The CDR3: CASSEPGRGTSYGYTF. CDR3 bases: TGTGCCAGCAGTGAACCGGGCAGGGGTACCTCCTATGGCTACACCTTC.

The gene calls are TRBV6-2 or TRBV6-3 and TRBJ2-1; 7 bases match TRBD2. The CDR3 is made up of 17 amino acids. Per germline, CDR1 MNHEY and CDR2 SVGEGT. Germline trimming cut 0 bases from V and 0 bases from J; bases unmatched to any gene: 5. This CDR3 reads CASSYSSGRSSYNEQFF. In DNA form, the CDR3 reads TGTGCCAGCAGTTACTCTAGCGGGCGGAGCTCCTACAATGAGCAGTTCTTC.

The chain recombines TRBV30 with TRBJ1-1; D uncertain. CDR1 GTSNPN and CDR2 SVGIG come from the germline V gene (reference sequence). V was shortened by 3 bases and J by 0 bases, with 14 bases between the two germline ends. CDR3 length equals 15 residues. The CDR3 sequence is CAWSPPTGLNTEAFF. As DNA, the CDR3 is TGTGCCTGGAGCCCACCGACCGGCCTGAACACTGAAGCTTTCTTT.